One and the same sample provided the 21 T cell receptor beta chains below, sequenced in a study of cytomegalovirus exposure and HLA in healthy donors (dated by TCRdb to about 2017). The library was generated by the immunoSEQ multiplex PCR assay. A mixture of 60 forward primers for TCR Vbeta segments and 13 reverse primers for TCR Jbeta segments was used in the multiplex PCR. TCRdb holds this immuneACCESS table with in-frame rearrangements only. Some clones are missing; in checked studies, unresolved V genes explain under half, and the rest has no known cause. This sample comprises about 110,000 clones, just under 70% of them detected only once. 5.4% of the sample is in the top ten clones. Material for sequencing was PBMCs. These receptor sequences come from a woman between 65 and 79 years old in good health and CMV-seropositive.

The chain carries TRBV5-6 and TRBJ1-4, with D possibly matching TRBD1 (5 bases). From germline, CDR1 is SGHDT and CDR2 YYEEEE. CDR3 length: 15 residues. V was shortened by 0 bases and J by 5 bases, with 11 bases between the two germline ends. The CDR3 region is CASSLVGGKNEKLFF. CDR3 nucleotide sequence: TGTGCCAGCAGCTTGGTGGGGGGGAAAAATGAAAAACTGTTTTTT.

This clone was counted once. The CDR3 protein is CASSKTRGAYGYTF. The CDR3 coding sequence is TGTGCCAGCAGCAAGACCCGGGGGGCGTATGGCTACACCTTC. This chain links TRBV21-1 with TRBJ1-2. TRBV21-1 is a recognized pseudogene. The CDR3 spans 14 residues.

The rearrangement joins TRBV19 to TRBJ2-6, with 9 positions matching TRBD1. The junction had 14 bases not matched to a gene; V was cut back by 3 bases and J by 2 bases. Germline loops: CDR1 LNHDA, CDR2 SQIVND (reference sequence). This CDR3 is 20 amino acids long. The CDR3 here is CASSILLLGTGKTGANVLTF. As DNA, the CDR3 is TGTGCCAGTAGTATTCTTTTGCTCGGGACAGGGAAAACTGGGGCCAACGTCCTGACTTTC.

This clone appeared a few times. The CDR3 protein is CSVERFDYGYTF. The CDR3 DNA is TGCAGCGTTGAACGGTTTGACTATGGCTACACCTTC. The rearrangement links TRBV29-1 to TRBJ1-2; the D is unclear. Trimming removed 2 bases from V and 3 bases from J, with 7 bases in between. Looked up from germline, CDR1 is SQVTM and CDR2 is ANQGSEA. The CDR3 loop spans 12 amino acids.

The chain has TRBV10-3 and TRBJ2-3, with a weak D call TRBD2 (5 bases). Germline V gene sequence: CDR1 ENHRY, CDR2 SYGVKD. The CDR3 is 15 residues long. V lost 5 bases and J lost 0, with 12 bases in between. CDR3 DNA sequence: TGTGCCATCAGTAGTCGGGCGGGTAGCACAGATACGCAGTATTTT. Residues: CAISSRAGSTDTQYF.

DNA for the CDR3: TGTGCCAGCAGCTCCCCCGGACAGAGTACTGAAGCTTTCTTT. This codes for CASSSPGQSTEAFF. V is TRBV7-8 and J is TRBJ1-1, with D perhaps matching TRBD1 (6 bases). This CDR3 is built from 14 residues. The V end was cut by 4 bases, the J end by 5 bases, with 14 bases between. CDR1 and CDR2 from the germline V gene are SGHVS and FQNEAQ.

The V and J genes are TRBV4-2 and TRBJ2-2; perhaps TRBD2 as D (5 bases). The germline V gene encodes CDR1 LGHNA and CDR2 YNFKEQ. The CDR3 has 14 amino acids. Trimming cost V 2 bases and J 2 bases, with 6 bases left between them. The CDR3 sequence is CASSQSGNTGELFF. The CDR3 DNA reads TGTGCCAGCAGCCAATCGGGAAACACCGGGGAGCTGTTTTTT.

As for this clone: One end of the junction varies from germline; a read error may be responsible. The V call is TRBV7-9, the J call TRBJ2-1, with TRBD2 matching 7 bases. This CDR3 comprises 16 residues. CDR1 and CDR2 from the germline V gene are SEHNR and FQNEAQ (reference sequence). CDR3 loop: CSSSLPLAWVYNEQFF. CDR3 sequence (DNA): TGTTCCAGCAGCCTCCCACTAGCGTGGGTCTACAATGAGCAGTTCTTC.

This clone showed up just a few times. V gene TRBV10-3 combines with J gene TRBJ1-5; weak D call: TRBD1 (6 bases). Per germline, CDR1 ENHRY and CDR2 SYGVKD. V shed 4 bases and J shed 2 bases, with 9 bases lying between them. There are 14 residues in the CDR3. CDR3 in amino acids: CAISAGERNQPQHF. The CDR3, as DNA: TGTGCCATCAGTGCAGGGGAGCGCAATCAGCCCCAGCATTTT.

The chain is built from TRBV30 and TRBJ2-3; D call uncertain. V was clipped by 5 bases and J by 1 base, with 10 bases between them. This CDR3 spans 13 amino acids. Germline V gene sequence: CDR1 GTSNPN, CDR2 SVGIG (reference sequence). The CDR3 sequence: CAWARIGTDTQYF. The CDR3 coding sequence is TGTGCCTGGGCCAGGATAGGCACAGATACGCAGTATTTT.

The chain recombines TRBV10-3 with TRBJ2-2, with D tentatively TRBD1 (6 bases). Trimming pared 10 bases from V and 1 base from J, leaving 16 bases between. The CDR3 consists of 15 residues. Germline V gives CDR1 ENHRY, CDR2 SYGVKD. CDR3 sequence (DNA): TGTGCCACTCGGCCGCCGACAGGGAACACCGGGGAGCTGTTTTTT. Amino acids: CATRPPTGNTGELFF.

The rearrangement uses TRBV7-2 and TRBJ2-1; 9 nucleotides agree with TRBD2. The CDR3 runs 15 residues. Germline CDR1 and CDR2: SGHTA and FQGNSA. Trimming removed 4 bases from V and 3 bases from J; junction bases left unmatched: 4. DNA for the CDR3: TGTGCCAGCAGCTCAGCTAGCGGGGACTACAATGAGCAGTTCTTC. As protein: CASSSASGDYNEQFF.

CDR3 amino acids: CAIAQGGENIQYF. In DNA, the CDR3 is TGTGCCATCGCCCAGGGAGGGGAAAACATTCAGTACTTC. J is TRBJ2-4 and V is TRBV28; TRBD2 agrees at 7 bases. The CDR3 consists of 13 residues. Unmatched junction bases numbered 8, after V lost 10 bases and J lost 5 bases. CDR1 MDHEN and CDR2 SYDVKM come from the germline V gene.

The V and J genes are TRBV6-5 and TRBJ1-1; D remains ambiguous. The CDR3 sequence is 13 residues long. Trimming pared 2 bases from V and 11 bases from J, leaving 15 bases between. CDR1 is MNHEY, CDR2 SVGAGI, per germline. CDR3 protein: CASSYLGAPGAFF. CDR3 nucleotides: TGTGCCAGCAGTTACCTGGGCGCCCCGGGGGCTTTCTTT.

The gene calls are TRBV6-5 and TRBJ1-4; 9 bases match TRBD1. With V trimmed by 7 bases and J by 6 bases, 3 bases remained unmatched. CDR1 is MNHEY, CDR2 SVGAGI, per germline. The CDR3 is 13 amino acids. The CDR3 bases are TGTGCCAGCAAGGGACAGGGAGATGAAAAACTGTTTTTT. The encoded protein is CASKGQGDEKLFF.

The V and J genes are TRBV7-2 and TRBJ2-3; 9 nucleotides agree with TRBD2. The CDR3 has 15 residues. V gave up 5 bases and J gave up 4 bases; unmatched junction bases: 7. Per germline, CDR1 SGHTA and CDR2 FQGNSA. The CDR3 sequence: CASSPSGGGADTQYF. In DNA form, the CDR3 reads TGTGCCAGCAGCCCTTCTGGCGGGGGGGCAGATACGCAGTATTTT. The entire variable domain, with the rest obtained from reference TRBV7-2 and TRBJ2-3, is as follows: GAGVSQSPSNKVTEKGKDVELRCDPISGHTALYWYRQSLGQGLEFLIYFQGNSAPDKSGLPSDRFSAERTGGSVSTLTIQRTQQEDSAVYLCASSPSGGGADTQYFGPGTRLTVL.

This clone was seen a single time. The chain employs TRBV7-2 and TRBJ1-5; D uncertain. The CDR3 spans 13 residues. The germline V gene has CDR1 SGHTA and CDR2 FQGNSA. The V gene lost 2 bases and the J gene lost 6 bases, with 8 bases spanning the gap. The CDR3 sequence is CASSLQEGQPQHF. The CDR3 DNA is TGTGCCAGCAGCTTACAGGAAGGTCAGCCCCAGCATTTT.

The J gene is TRBJ1-1, the V gene TRBV9, with TRBD1 matching over 9 bases. CDR1 and CDR2 (germline): SGDLS, YYNGEE. The CDR3 runs 15 residues. Germline trimming cut 0 bases from V and 3 bases from J; bases unmatched to any gene: 3. The CDR3 loop reads CASSVVGQGHTEAFF. CDR3 in DNA: TGTGCCAGCAGCGTAGTGGGACAGGGACACACTGAAGCTTTCTTT.

V usage is TRBV29-1 and J usage is TRBJ2-1; 7 bases match TRBD2. CDR1 and CDR2 from the germline V gene are SQVTM and ANQGSEA. V dropped 7 bases and J dropped 5; count of bases not matched to a gene: 11. This CDR3 region has 14 residues. The CDR3 is CSAISGTTNNEQFF. Written as DNA, the CDR3 is TGCAGCGCCATCTCCGGGACTACCAACAATGAGCAGTTCTTC.

The chain employs TRBV11-2 and TRBJ2-7, with TRBD2 matching 13 bases. The trim removed 3 bases at V and 2 bases at J, leaving 1 base unmatched. The CDR3 is 15 residues long. Per the germline V gene, CDR1 is SGHAT and CDR2 is FQNNGV. Here the CDR3 DNA reads TGTGCCAGCAGCTTCACTAGCGGGGGGGCCTACGAGCAGTACTTC. Encoded protein: CASSFTSGGAYEQYF.

The V call is TRBV10-3, the J call TRBJ1-5; 9 bases are a match to TRBD1. V lost 5 bases, J lost 4 bases, and 3 bases stayed unmatched. CDR1 and CDR2 from the germline V gene are ENHRY and SYGVKD. This CDR3 has 14 residues. The CDR3 loop reads CAISPGQGNQPQHF. In DNA, the CDR3 is TGTGCCATCAGTCCGGGACAGGGAAATCAGCCCCAGCATTTT.